Each of the 23 T cell receptor beta chains below was sequenced from the same sample in a study of radiotherapy plus CTLA-4 blockade in lung cancer (dated by TCRdb to 2016 to 2019). Libraries were prepared through the immunoSEQ multiplex PCR assay. This is the immuneACCESS table as TCRdb keeps it, with only in-frame sequences that have V and J called. A part of the clones is gone; compared with another copy, unresolved V genes explain less than half, and the rest is unexplained. Here the sample has about 45,000 clones; around 76% occur a single time. Of the sample, 8.3% falls within the top ten clones. The sample here was peripheral blood, taken from a patient treated with radiotherapy plus ipilimumab. These receptors all stem from a human donor with non-small cell lung cancer who had stable disease on radiotherapy plus ipilimumab.

This clone appeared a few times. J is TRBJ2-2 and V is TRBV9; D is possibly TRBD1 (7 bases). This CDR3 has 17 residues. CDR1 and CDR2 from the germline V gene are SGDLS and YYNGEE. V was trimmed by 4 bases and J by 6 bases, leaving 22 bases between them. The CDR3 DNA sequence: TGTGCCAGCAGCCCCCAGGGGGGACATTCTGTCTCCGGGGAGCTGTTTTTT. The encoded protein is CASSPQGGHSVSGELFF.

This clone was seen at least ten times. This chain joins TRBV19 and TRBJ1-6; 9 nucleotides line up with TRBD1. V was clipped by 6 bases and J by 7 bases; unmatched bases: 4. The CDR3 sequence is 14 residues long. Germline CDR1 LNHDA, CDR2 SQIVND (reference sequence). Written as DNA, the CDR3 is TGTGCCAGTAGCGTCGGACAGGGGAATTCACCCCTCCACTTT. It encodes CASSVGQGNSPLHF.

This clone was picked up a small number of times. The chain combines TRBV5-1 with TRBJ2-5; no clear D. Trimming pared 7 bases from V and 5 bases from J, leaving 15 bases between. This CDR3 has 13 residues. The germline V gene encodes CDR1 SGHRS and CDR2 YFSETQ. The CDR3 DNA reads TGCGCCAGCGGCGACTCTCTGGGGGAGACCCAGTACTTC. Its protein is CASGDSLGETQYF. The complete variable domain, with remaining parts taken from reference TRBV5-1 and TRBJ2-5, reads KAGVTQTPRYLIKTRGQQVTLSCSPISGHRSVSWYQQTPGQGLQFLFEYFSETQRNKGNFPGRFSGRQFSNSRSEMNVSTLELGDSALYLCASGDSLGETQYFGPGTRLLVL.

V and J are TRBV10-3 and TRBJ2-2; D unresolved. V dropped 6 bases and J dropped 8 bases, with 16 bases sitting between them. This CDR3 is 14 amino acids long. Germline lookup yields CDR1 ENHRY and CDR2 SYGVKD. In DNA, the CDR3 is TGTGCCATCAGCGGAAAGGACCCCAGGGGGGAGCTGTTTTTT. It specifies CAISGKDPRGELFF.

This clone was detected only a few times. The chain links TRBV28 to TRBJ1-2; D uncertain. Germline CDR1 reads MDHEN; CDR2 reads SYDVKM. There are 13 residues in the CDR3. V lost 8 bases, J lost 2 bases, and 12 bases lay in between. CDR3 DNA sequence: TGTGCCAGCCGAGACTTTCAAAACTATGGCTACACCTTC. Translated, it gives CASRDFQNYGYTF.

V gene TRBV19 combines with J gene TRBJ1-2; D is undetermined. This CDR3 region has 17 residues. The V gene's germline CDR1 is LNHDA and CDR2 SQIVND (reference sequence). With 5 bases removed from V and 0 bases from J, the gap between germline ends came to 19 bases. CDR3 loop: CASSGLRAGRANYGYTF. The CDR3 coding sequence is TGTGCCAGTAGTGGTCTTAGAGCTGGGAGGGCTAACTATGGCTACACCTTC. Based on the CDR3 plus reference TRBV19 and TRBJ1-2, the full variable domain is DGGITQSPKYLFRKEGQNVTLSCEQNLNHDAMYWYRQDPGQGLRLIYYSQIVNDFQKGDIAEGYSVSREKKESFPLTVTSAQKNPTAFYLCASSGLRAGRANYGYTFGSGTRLTVV.

The rearrangement uses TRBV15 and TRBJ2-1, with 10 bases fitting TRBD2. Germline CDR1 is LNHNV and CDR2 is YYDKDF (reference sequence). The length of the CDR3 is 13 residues. Unmatched junction bases numbered 1, after V lost 6 bases and J lost 5 bases. The CDR3 is CATRLAGHNEQFF. The CDR3 DNA sequence: TGTGCCACCAGACTAGCGGGGCACAATGAGCAGTTCTTC.

This clone was picked up a small number of times. The chain is built from TRBV7-9 and TRBJ1-1; 8 bases are a match to TRBD1. Germline V gene sequence: CDR1 SEHNR, CDR2 FQNEAQ (reference sequence). With V trimmed by 6 bases and J by 7 bases, 13 bases remained unmatched. CDR3 length: 15 amino acids. The CDR3 coding sequence is TGTGCCAGCAGGAATACTACAGGGGGGATACTTGAAGCTTTCTTT. Translated: CASRNTTGGILEAFF.

This clone has more than one count but fewer than ten. The chain combines TRBV7-9 with TRBJ1-1, with a possible D match to TRBD1 (6 bases). V gave up 1 base and J gave up 5 bases, with 17 bases separating them. The length of the CDR3 is 16 residues. From germline, CDR1 is SEHNR and CDR2 FQNEAQ (reference sequence). Written as DNA, the CDR3 is TGTGCCAGCAGCTTAGGATTGCTAAGGGGGGGAACTGAAGCTTTCTTT. Translated, it gives CASSLGLLRGGTEAFF. Looking up the rest from reference TRBV7-9 and TRBJ1-1 gives the full variable domain: DTGVSQNPRHKITKRGQNVTFRCDPISEHNRLYWYRQTLGQGPEFLTYFQNEAQLEKSRLLSDRFSAERPKGSFSTLEIQRTEQGDSAMYLCASSLGLLRGGTEAFFGQGTRLTVV.

The chain joins TRBV7-6 to TRBJ2-5; D possibly corresponds to TRBD1 (6 bases). The germline CDR1 and CDR2 sequences are SGHVS and FNYEAQ. There are 13 residues in the CDR3. V was clipped by 5 bases and J by 5 bases, with 12 bases between them. CDR3 amino acids: CASSTQGWETQYF. For the CDR3, the DNA is TGTGCCAGCAGCACCCAGGGGTGGGAGACCCAGTACTTC.

The chain couples TRBV30 to TRBJ1-5; D gene uncertain. The CDR3 length is 12 residues. V was trimmed by 5 bases and J by 0 bases, leaving 5 bases between them. CDR1 and CDR2 from the germline V gene are GTSNPN and SVGIG (reference sequence). The chain's CDR3 is CAWRDSNQPQHF. The CDR3 DNA reads as TGTGCCTGGCGGGATAGCAATCAGCCCCAGCATTTT.

J is TRBJ1-2 and V is TRBV6-1; D is undetermined. Germline V gene data show CDR1 as MNHNS and CDR2 as SASEGT. CDR3 length: 15 amino acids. The V gene lost 2 bases and the J gene lost 1 base, with 11 bases spanning the gap. In DNA, the CDR3 is TGTGCCAGCAGTGAATCGAGTTTCGGTAACTATGGCTACACCTTC. Residues: CASSESSFGNYGYTF.

The V and J genes are TRBV6-5 and TRBJ1-5; D is ambiguous. Germline V gives CDR1 MNHEY, CDR2 SVGAGI. Trimming pared 2 bases from V and 6 bases from J, leaving 8 bases between. This CDR3 is 13 amino acids long. CDR3 bases: TGTGCCAGCAGTTACGTTGGAGGTCAGCCCCAGCATTTT. Translating it yields CASSYVGGQPQHF.

The chain combines TRBV4-3 with TRBJ1-2; 8 bases map to TRBD1. The V segment lost 0 bases and the J segment 6 bases; nucleotides outside the gene matches: 9. The CDR3 extends over 16 amino acids. CDR1 is LGHNA, CDR2 YSLEER, per germline. CDR3 in amino acids: CASSQEVSDRAHGYTF. For the CDR3, the DNA is TGCGCCAGCAGCCAAGAAGTATCGGACAGGGCCCATGGCTACACCTTC.

The chain links TRBV27 to TRBJ2-3; D is perhaps TRBD1 (5 bases). CDR1 and CDR2 from the germline V gene are MNHEY and SMNVEV (reference sequence). V lost 0 bases, J lost 2 bases, and 6 bases lay in between. The CDR3 is 14 residues long. The CDR3 DNA follows: TGTGCCAGCAGTTTATCAGGGGCCACAGATACGCAGTATTTT. Amino acid sequence: CASSLSGATDTQYF.

The chain employs TRBV2 and TRBJ1-2; TRBD1 matches 7 bases. The V gene end was trimmed by 7 bases and the J gene end by 6 bases; junction bases not matched to a gene: 20. This CDR3 is 17 amino acids long. Germline values: CDR1 SNHLY, CDR2 FYNNEI. The CDR3 DNA sequence: TGTGCCAGCACTGCGGGGGTAGAACAGGGGAGGAGAAATGGCTACACCTTC. This encodes CASTAGVEQGRRNGYTF.

The genes are TRBV14 and TRBJ1-2, with 7 bases lining up with TRBD1. The germline V gene encodes CDR1 SGHDN and CDR2 FVKESK. The CDR3 runs to 15 residues. Trimming cost V 2 bases and J 4 bases; bases outside gene matches: 7. In DNA, the CDR3 is TGTGCCAGCAGCCAACCGGGACAGCCAGTCTATGGCTACACCTTC. This encodes CASSQPGQPVYGYTF.

The rearrangement uses TRBV25-1 and TRBJ2-5, with D possibly TRBD1 on 6 matching bases. The length of the CDR3 is 15 residues. V was pared by 3 bases and J by 4 bases, with 15 bases between. The germline gives CDR1 MGHDK, CDR2 SYGVNS. CDR3 bases: TGTGCCAGCAGTGACAGCACAGGGTTTGGAGAGACCCAGTACTTC. Translating it yields CASSDSTGFGETQYF.

The chain recombines TRBV9 with TRBJ1-5; D might be TRBD1 (5 bases). The CDR3 runs 15 residues. In germline, CDR1 is SGDLS, CDR2 YYNGEE. The V and J ends lost 2 bases and 2 bases respectively, with 11 bases between them. The CDR3 DNA sequence: TGTGCCAGCAGCGTCGGGGGAAAGGGCAATCAGCCCCAGCATTTT. Its protein is CASSVGGKGNQPQHF.

In this sample, this clone turned up once. V usage is TRBV5-1 and J usage is TRBJ2-7; 14 bases match TRBD2. This CDR3 is 18 amino acids long. Germline CDR1 is SGHRS and CDR2 is YFSETQ. V trimming: 0 bases; J trimming: 2 bases; junction bases outside the gene matches: 7. CDR3 protein: CASSLAGTSGGLPYEQYV. The CDR3 DNA reads TGCGCCAGCAGCTTGGCAGGGACTAGCGGGGGCCTACCCTACGAGCAGTACGTC.

V and J are TRBV5-1 and TRBJ2-7, with 13 bases matching TRBD2. Per the germline V gene, CDR1 is SGHRS and CDR2 is YFSETQ. The CDR3 runs 17 residues. V was clipped by 1 base and J by 0 bases; unmatched bases: 4. CDR3 DNA sequence: TGCGCCAGCAGCTTGACTAGCGGGGGGGATAGCTCCTACGAGCAGTACTTC. Translation gives CASSLTSGGDSSYEQYF.

V and J are TRBV11-2 and TRBJ2-3, with 8 bases fitting TRBD2. Unmatched junction bases numbered 7, after V lost 1 base and J lost 4 bases. CDR3 length equals 16 residues. Germline assignment: CDR1 SGHAT and CDR2 FQNNGV. This CDR3 is CASSLGPGGPSDTQYF. The CDR3 DNA follows: TGTGCCAGCAGCTTAGGTCCGGGGGGGCCCTCAGATACGCAGTATTTT.

This clone was seen more than once but under ten times. The chain carries TRBV27 and TRBJ2-5, with 12 bases lining up with TRBD2. CDR1 is MNHEY, CDR2 SMNVEV, per germline (reference sequence). V was clipped by 5 bases and J by 5 bases; unmatched bases: 9. The CDR3 extends over 16 amino acids. This CDR3 reads CASSELAGGLWETQYF. The CDR3 DNA reads TGTGCCAGCAGTGAACTAGCGGGGGGTCTCTGGGAGACCCAGTACTTC.